The rows below give T cell receptor beta chains drawn from one sample of a study of blood T cell repertoires in COVID-19. This table comes from immunoSEQ multiplex PCR, and its TCRdb copy is limited to in-frame clones, with some not included. The repertoire includes roughly 190,000 clones, roughly 79% of them detected once, and 9.5% to 11% sits in the top ten. The specimen was peripheral blood. The receptor set was obtained from a woman in her 40s with COVID-19, enrolled during active disease. Both conserved end residues are trimmed from each CDR3.

>TRBV7-9|TRBJ1-4
ASSPGTEFNEKLF
>TRBV6-4|TRBJ2-6
ASSDRGGANVLT
>TRBV28|TRBJ1-4
ASTRRGFATNEKLF
>TRBV28|TRBJ2-3
ASTSPGLLSTDTQY
>TRBV6-5|TRBJ1-1
ASSHREGLEAF
>TRBV7-9|TRBJ2-2
ASSLDNSGSRRRTGELF
>TRBV5-4|TRBJ2-7
ASSPFLTSGSPGEQY
>TRBV28|TRBJ2-3
ASSLLPTRPTDTQY
>TRBV12-5|TRBJ2-1
ASGSRTAKSYNEQF
>TRBV7-7|TRBJ2-2
ASSSLGTGPGELF
>TRBV7-6|TRBJ1-3
ASSLEREVGDTIY
>TRBV6-1|TRBJ1-5
ASSEMGAGRQPQH
>TRBV19|TRBJ2-1
ASSIQGLHYNEQF
>TRBV27|TRBJ2-7
ASSLSTSAYYEQY
>TRBV11-2|TRBJ2-5
ASSLAAGPQETQY
>TRBV6-6|TRBJ2-7
ASNLGQREYEQY
>TRBV6-1|TRBJ1-3
ASSVTTGEAGNTIY
>TRBV5-1|TRBJ2-5
ASSFRGTYQETQY
>TRBV30|TRBJ2-5
AWSLGLAGAETQY
>TRBV4-1|TRBJ1-5
ASSRTGGEKPQH
>TRBV28|TRBJ1-3
ASLSGNTIY
>TRBV2|TRBJ1-1
ASNPGVNTEAF
>TRBV20-1|TRBJ2-3
SASGTDTQY
>TRBV5-1|TRBJ2-5
ASSLGGTGVRETQY
>TRBV6-1|TRBJ2-1
ASSEVLAGHYNEQF
>TRBV7-2|TRBJ2-2
ASSLFSGGLNTGELF
>TRBV7-9|TRBJ1-5
ASSSQETNQPQH
>TRBV14|TRBJ2-1
ASSPWTSGSRENEQF
>TRBV19|TRBJ2-4
ASSLLGGLAKNIQY
>TRBV28|TRBJ2-1
ASSYSGSSYNEQF
>TRBV4-1|TRBJ2-1
ASSVLAGVDEQF
>TRBV12-3/TRBV12-4|TRBJ1-1
ASSPILGRRTF
>TRBV27|TRBJ2-3
ASRWSGGALDTQY
>TRBV19|TRBJ2-1
ATLGLAPGSSYNEQF